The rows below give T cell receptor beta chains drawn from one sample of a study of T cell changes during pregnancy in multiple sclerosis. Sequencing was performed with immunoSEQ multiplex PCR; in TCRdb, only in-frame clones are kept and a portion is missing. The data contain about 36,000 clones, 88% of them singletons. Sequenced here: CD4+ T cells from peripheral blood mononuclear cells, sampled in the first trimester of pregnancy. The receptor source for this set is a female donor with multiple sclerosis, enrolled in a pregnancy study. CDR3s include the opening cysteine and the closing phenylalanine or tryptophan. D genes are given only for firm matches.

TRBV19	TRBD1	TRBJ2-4	CASRDRGLKNIQYF	TGTGCCAGCCGGGACAGGGGGCTCAAAAACATTCAGTACTTC
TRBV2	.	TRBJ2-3	CASRPGITDTQYF	TGTGCCAGCAGACCAGGTATCACAGATACGCAGTATTTT
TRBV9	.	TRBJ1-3	CASSVGRAGNTIYF	TGTGCCAGCAGCGTAGGCAGGGCTGGAAACACCATATATTTT
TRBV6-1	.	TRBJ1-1	CASTRGANTEAFF	TGTGCCAGCACCCGGGGGGCGAACACTGAAGCTTTCTTT
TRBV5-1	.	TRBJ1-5	CASSLRGGGQPQHF	TGCGCCAGCAGCTTGCGGGGGGGAGGGCAGCCCCAGCATTTT
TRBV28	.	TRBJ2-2	CASSLQSAGELFF	TGTGCCAGCAGTTTACAGTCAGCCGGGGAGCTGTTTTTT
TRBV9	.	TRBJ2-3	CASSVGVQGTDTQYF	TGTGCCAGCAGCGTAGGAGTCCAGGGAACAGATACGCAGTATTTT
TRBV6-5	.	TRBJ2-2	CASRRLDSNTGELFF	TGTGCCAGCAGACGCCTTGACAGCAACACCGGGGAGCTGTTTTTT
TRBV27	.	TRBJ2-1	CASSKTSNEQFF	TGTGCCAGCAGTAAGACTAGCAATGAGCAGTTCTTC
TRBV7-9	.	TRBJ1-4	CASSGPGSHNEKLFF	TGTGCCAGCAGCGGTCCGGGATCCCATAATGAAAAACTGTTTTTT